One sample yielded the 14 T cell receptor beta chains listed below, sequenced in a study of T cells in Graves' hyperthyroidism and ophthalmopathy. RNA transcripts gave rise to amplified TCR beta CDR3 regions. The HTBI primer set served for first-round RT-PCR of the TCR CDR3. A single record per CDR3 protein comes from TCRdb applying MiXCR to the multiplex PCR reads. Here the sample spans more than 95,000 distinct CDR3 sequences, 45% to 50% being singletons. The sample taken for sequencing was blood. Source of these receptors: a man aged 35 to 55 with Graves' hyperthyroidism.

Ten or more counts support this clonotype. The chain links TRBV29-1 to TRBJ1-1, with D tentatively TRBD1 (5 bases). The V end lost 7 bases, the J end lost 5 bases, and 17 bases lay between the germline ends. This CDR3 is 13 amino acids long. CDR1 SQVTM and CDR2 ANQGSEA come from the germline V gene. Here the CDR3 reads CSAEGDLGTEAFF. The CDR3 region has the DNA TGCAGCGCCGAAGGGGATCTGGGGACTGAAGCTTTCTTT.

This clonotype came up once. This chain joins TRBV2 and TRBJ2-7; tentatively, D is TRBD1 or TRBD2 (6 bases each). The CDR3 runs 14 residues. The ends were cut back, 6 bases at V and 2 bases at J, with 14 bases in the middle. The germline gives CDR1 SNHLY, CDR2 FYNNEI. The CDR3 sequence is CASRRGGITYEQYF. DNA for the CDR3: TGTGCCAGCAGGAGAGGGGGGATTACCTACGAGCAGTACTTC.

This clonotype has a single count. This chain joins TRBV4-2 and TRBJ1-5; D might be TRBD1 (6 bases). The CDR3 loop spans 15 amino acids. Germline CDR1 and CDR2: LGHNA and YNFKEQ. Trimming pared 5 bases from V and 7 bases from J, leaving 18 bases between. CDR3 sequence reads: CASSAIQGSGQPQHF. CDR3 coding DNA: TGTGCCAGCAGCGCTATTCAGGGGTCGGGGCAGCCCCAGCATTTT.

This chain connects TRBV7-3 to TRBJ1-6; TRBD1 matches 11 bases. CDR3 length equals 16 residues. The V segment lost 2 bases and the J segment 10 bases; nucleotides outside the gene matches: 7. Germline assignment: CDR1 SGHTA and CDR2 FQGTGA. The CDR3 region is CASSLGTGQGDSPLHF. The CDR3 nucleotides read TGTGCCAGCAGCTTAGGTACGGGACAGGGGGACTCACCCCTCCACTTT.

About this clonotype: One end of the junction does not line up with germline, which may come from a read error. The rearrangement links TRBV6-1 to TRBJ1-3; 7 bases agree with TRBD1. This CDR3 comprises 16 residues. Germline lookup yields CDR1 MNHNS and CDR2 SASEGT. The CDR3 spells CASSSSGGPPGDTIYF. In DNA form, the CDR3 reads TGTGCCAGCAGTTCGTCAGGGGGTCCGCCTGGAGACACCATATATTTT.

V is TRBV7-4 and J is TRBJ2-1; 10 positions match TRBD2. The CDR3 covers 14 residues. Looked up from germline, CDR1 is SGHVT and CDR2 is SQSDAQ. V lost 10 bases and J lost 7; bases outside the gene matches: 10. The CDR3 region is CAIESGRALNEQFF. CDR3 in DNA: TGTGCCATCGAGAGCGGGAGGGCCCTTAATGAGCAGTTCTTC.

On this clonotype itself: Just one base apart from a much larger clone, this may be a read error. Here the CDR3 reads CASTEGGGNTDAFF. The CDR3 DNA reads TGTGCCAGCACCGAAGGGGGGGGTAACACTGACGCTTTCTTT. This chain links TRBV6-1 with TRBJ1-1; possibly TRBD1 for D (6 bases). In germline, CDR1 is MNHNS, CDR2 SASEGT. The CDR3 has 14 amino acids.

This clonotype was recorded many times. The genes are TRBV2 and TRBJ2-6; no clear D gene. The V and J ends lost 4 bases and 2 bases respectively, with 6 bases between them. The CDR3 runs 14 residues. Germline values: CDR1 SNHLY, CDR2 FYNNEI. CDR3 sequence: CASSGRAGANVLTF. The CDR3 DNA is TGTGCCAGCAGTGGTAGGGCTGGGGCCAACGTCCTGACTTTC.

This clonotype was recorded at least ten times. The gene calls are TRBV20-1 and TRBJ1-1; D is undetermined. From germline, CDR1 is DFQATT and CDR2 SNEGSKA (reference sequence). The ends were cut back, 0 bases at V and 11 bases at J, with 13 bases in the middle. CDR3 length equals 12 residues. The CDR3 region is CSARDVGEVAFF. CDR3 DNA: TGCAGTGCTAGAGATGTTGGAGAGGTGGCTTTCTTT.

This clonotype was found many times. The chain uses TRBV2 and TRBJ2-5; unclear D gene. CDR3 length equals 12 residues. Per the germline V gene, CDR1 is SNHLY and CDR2 is FYNNEI. Trimming pared 7 bases from V and 9 bases from J, leaving 15 bases between. The CDR3 reads CASNAAGAPQYF. For the CDR3, the DNA is TGTGCCAGCAACGCCGCCGGCGCGCCCCAGTACTTC.

This chain connects TRBV9 to TRBJ2-5; TRBD2 is a possible D gene (5 bases). The CDR3 is made up of 16 amino acids. The ends were cut back, 0 bases at V and 2 bases at J, with 14 bases in the middle. In germline, CDR1 is SGDLS, CDR2 YYNGEE. This CDR3 reads CASSVVGTGEQETQYF. DNA for the CDR3: TGTGCCAGCAGCGTAGTCGGCACTGGGGAGCAAGAGACCCAGTACTTC. Variable domain in full (rest from reference TRBV9 and TRBJ2-5): DSGVTQTPKHLITATGQRVTLRCSPRSGDLSVYWYQQSLDQGLQFLIQYYNGEERAKGNILERFSAQQFPDLHSELNLSSLELGDSALYFCASSVVGTGEQETQYFGPGTRLLVL.

Comment on this clonotype: A read error may be the cause here, since a much bigger clone is one base away. This rearrangement joins TRBV10-3 to TRBJ1-5; TRBD1 aligns across 7 bases. Germline lookup yields CDR1 ENHRY and CDR2 SYGVKD. V lost 5 bases and J lost 5; bases outside the gene matches: 6. The CDR3 is 14 residues long. CDR3 nucleotides: TGTGCCATCAGTTGGGACAGCCAATATCAGCCCCAGCATTTT. This translates into CAISWDSQYQPQHF.

This clonotype was picked up many times. The chain is built from TRBV15 and TRBJ2-1; 11 nucleotides line up with TRBD1. The CDR3 has 14 residues. The trim removed 1 base at V and 8 bases at J, leaving 1 base unmatched. In germline, CDR1 is LNHNV, CDR2 YYDKDF (reference sequence). The DNA for the CDR3 is TGTGCCACCAGCAGAGGGACAGGGGGCTATGAGCAGTTCTTC. It yields the protein CATSRGTGGYEQFF.

This clonotype occurred many times. The rearrangement uses TRBV5-1 and TRBJ2-7; 10 positions agree with TRBD2. This CDR3 is 15 amino acids long. The J segment lost 4 bases and the V segment lost 3 bases, leaving 7 bases of the junction unmatched. The germline V gene encodes CDR1 SGHRS and CDR2 YFSETQ. CDR3 in amino acids: CASSSYSGGTYEQYF. The CDR3, as DNA: TGCGCCAGCAGCTCTTATAGCGGGGGGACGTACGAGCAGTACTTC.